This TCR beta chain was captured by sequencing in a study of T-cell reconstitution after alpha-beta-depleted transplantation in children (dated by TCRdb to the mid-2010s). Describing the broader study: The study quantitatively tracked T-cell immune reconstitution after TCRalphabeta/CD19-depleted allogeneic hematopoietic cell transplantation in children using TCR repertoire profiling. What the research found in general, with its limitations: Apparently early alphabetaT-cell count recovery about two months after transplant reportedly relied on only several hundred rapidly expanded clones derived from non-depleted graft cells. In some patients, the high TCRbeta diversity seen at day 60 was put down to recipient T cells and intrathymic progenitors that had survived conditioning. Over the following months the frequencies of hyperexpanded clones went down, and after one year T-cell counts and TCRbeta diversity were mostly credited to newly produced T cells.

In the case of this clonotype: The antigen it binds to is not known. No base-level quality is on record; no much larger clone is a single base apart.

Via the germline V gene (reference sequence), CDR1 is DFQATT and CDR2 SNEGSKA. The CDR3 holds 17 amino acids from the cysteine to the phenylalanine. Only CDR3 DNA is held: 51 bases, read in frame from base 1. Germline trimming: 2 bases from V, 0 bases from J; junction bases outside gene matches: 12. Library generation was performed with PCR. Sequencer: Illumina HiSeq 2500. To normalize quantification of the TCRbeta repertoire, the TCR libraries were built with molecular barcoding that relied on unique molecular identifiers. TCRdb's own reprocessing of the public reads used fastp at Q25 and MiXCR and kept productive beta chains. Identical CDR3 proteins give one entry, which carries the most common genes and DNA. This sample comprises 300,000 to 400,000 distinct CDR3 sequences, under 20% of them detected only once. In total, the top ten clones hold about 41% of the sample. The sample's treatment or condition label, decoded: allogeneic hematopoietic cell transplantation with graft depleted of TCRalphabeta T cells and CD19 B cells. Transplant recipients were children who received TCRalphabeta/CD19-depleted allogeneic hematopoietic cell grafts.

The specimen was PBMCs, mostly from graft donor cells, collected 360 days after TCRalphabeta/CD19-depleted stem cell transplant. The rearranged segments are TRBV20-1 and TRBJ2-7, with TRBD1 matching 8 junction bases. The receptor was derived from a male patient between 2 and 10 years old who had a stem cell transplant for acute lymphoblastic leukemia, so the T cells may come from the graft donor. The bases read TGCAGTGCTAGATACCGGACAGGGTCGTATTCCTCCTACGAGCAGTACTTC. This yields the protein CSARYRTGSYSSYEQYF.